This T cell receptor beta chain emerged from a study of tumor-infiltrating lymphocytes in primary liver carcinoma. On this clonotype itself: No antigen is known for it.

Findings and limits, study-wide: Tumor-blood pairs (like tumor-adjacent pairs) overlapped less than tumor region pairs did. Only about 7-25% of top clones occurred in every one of the five tumor regions.

CDR3 size: 16 residues. Trimming removed 5 bases from V and 0 bases from J, with 14 bases in between. The V gene's germline CDR1 is MDHEN and CDR2 SYDVKM. Both RNA and DNA were isolated together from around 20-30 mg of bulk tissue that had not been sorted. Five separate regions per tumor were sampled. Production of TCR beta cDNA used 400 to 600 ng total RNA together with a constant-region primer. Slightly modified ARM-PCR with three nested multiplex PCR rounds yielded TCR beta libraries. PCR rounds one and two used TRBV1-TRBV30 forward primers with a C-beta reverse primer for roughly 10 cycles each. A single record per CDR3 protein comes from TCRdb applying MiXCR to the multiplex PCR reads. This table has about 120,000 distinct CDR3 sequences, 50% to 70% appearing once.

Sequencing used liver tumor tissue from sampling region 1. Subset denoted: tumor region T1, superior pole. The receptor was isolated from an older woman with primary liver carcinoma and hepatitis B virus infection. The chain recombines TRBV28 with TRBJ2-4, with D perhaps TRBD1 or TRBD2 (5 bases each). CDR3 in DNA: TGTGCCAGCAGTGGATCGGGGACCCTAGCCAAAAACATTCAGTACTTC. Amino acid sequence: CASSGSGTLAKNIQYF.